What follows are 21 T cell receptor beta chains derived from one specimen sequenced in a study of blood T cell repertoires in COVID-19. The protocol was immunoSEQ multiplex PCR, while the TCRdb copy is restricted to in-frame clones and leaves out a portion. The sample lists tens of thousands of clones; roughly 85% were seen once. Sequencing used peripheral blood. Source of these receptors: a human donor in a cohort sampled during active COVID-19.

The chain joins TRBV7-9 to TRBJ2-7, with D possibly matching TRBD1 (6 bases). CDR1 is SEHNR, CDR2 FQNEAQ, per germline (reference sequence). Trimming took 0 bases from V and 6 from J, leaving 9 bases between them. CDR3 size: 13 residues. The CDR3 spells CASSLAQGTEQYF. The CDR3, as DNA: TGTGCCAGCAGCTTAGCGCAGGGGACCGAGCAGTACTTC. The full variable domain, rest sourced from reference TRBV7-9 and TRBJ2-7, is DTGVSQNPRHKITKRGQNVTFRCDPISEHNRLYWYRQTLGQGPEFLTYFQNEAQLEKSRLLSDRFSAERPKGSFSTLEIQRTEQGDSAMYLCASSLAQGTEQYFGPGTRLTVT.

This chain uses TRBV7-9 with TRBJ2-3; tentatively, D is TRBD1 (5 bases). Germline V gives CDR1 SEHNR, CDR2 FQNEAQ (reference sequence). V was clipped by 1 base and J by 2 bases, with 10 bases between them. There are 15 residues in the CDR3. CDR3 protein: CASSLGVGATDTQYF. The CDR3 DNA reads TGTGCCAGCAGCTTAGGGGTTGGGGCCACAGATACGCAGTATTTT.

The rearrangement uses TRBV23-1 and TRBJ1-1, with D perhaps matching TRBD1 (6 bases). TRBV23-1 is designated an ORF whose function remains uncertain. The ends were cut back, 0 bases at V and 5 bases at J, with 22 bases in the middle. The CDR3 covers 18 residues. The CDR3 nucleotides read TGCGCCAGCAGTCAATCGAGGCAGGGGTTCTGGTCTTGGACTGAAGCTTTCTTT. This encodes CASSQSRQGFWSWTEAFF.

V is TRBV6-2 or TRBV6-3 and J is TRBJ2-4, with D uncertain. CDR1 and CDR2 from the germline V gene are MNHEY and SVGEGT. Deletions cut 2 bases from V and 2 bases from J, with 10 bases between. The CDR3 runs to 15 residues. The CDR3, as DNA: TGTGCCAGCAGTTACGATGGTAGCCCCAAAAACATTCAGTACTTC. This sequence encodes CASSYDGSPKNIQYF.

The chain carries TRBV6-2 or TRBV6-3 and TRBJ2-7, with D tentatively TRBD2 (5 bases). Germline CDR1 and CDR2: MNHEY and SVGEGT. The CDR3 is made up of 13 amino acids. V was shortened by 6 bases and J by 2 bases, with 11 bases between the two germline ends. The CDR3 nucleotides read TGTGCCAGCAGCCCCGGGGTAACCTACGAGCAGTACTTC. Translation gives CASSPGVTYEQYF.

The chain recombines TRBV28 with TRBJ1-1; TRBD1 aligns across 7 bases. V trimming: 5 bases; J trimming: 1 base; junction bases outside the gene matches: 4. The CDR3 runs to 14 residues. Per germline, CDR1 MDHEN and CDR2 SYDVKM. The CDR3 loop is CASSTGVSNTEAFF. CDR3 bases: TGTGCCAGCAGTACAGGGGTTTCGAACACTGAAGCTTTCTTT.

V gene TRBV6-2 or TRBV6-3 combines with J gene TRBJ2-2, with D tentatively TRBD1 (5 bases). Germline CDR1 MNHEY, CDR2 SVGEGT. V dropped 2 bases and J dropped 4 bases, with 14 bases sitting between them. CDR3 size: 16 residues. CDR3 protein: CASSYGWGSGTGELFF. Here the CDR3 DNA reads TGTGCCAGCAGTTACGGGTGGGGCTCAGGCACCGGGGAGCTGTTTTTT.

The rearrangement uses TRBV3-1 (or the pseudogene TRBV3-2) and TRBJ1-5, with 9 bases fitting TRBD1. This CDR3 comprises 16 residues. With 4 bases clipped from V and 5 bases from J, the junction kept 9 bases outside the gene matches. Germline V gene data show CDR1 as LGHDT and CDR2 as YNNKEL (reference sequence). The CDR3: CASSRLYRDRDQPQHF. In DNA form, the CDR3 reads TGTGCCAGCAGCCGGCTCTACCGGGACAGGGATCAGCCCCAGCATTTT.

Details on this clone: It is likely a read error, because the conserved phenylalanine at the end of the CDR3 is missing. No DNA is shown, since the ends of the CDR3 on it are uncertain; the CDR3 is the one TCRdb lists. The chain employs TRBV19 and TRBJ1-2; TRBD1 was called by the table and not checked on the DNA. Germline V gives CDR1 LNHDA, CDR2 SQIVND (reference sequence). The CDR3 sequence runs 9 residues, both termini included. CDR3 sequence: CASSTGTGT.

The genes are TRBV9 and TRBJ2-3, with a tentative D call TRBD1 (7 bases). Germline V gene data show CDR1 as SGDLS and CDR2 as YYNGEE. V was cut by 3 bases and J by 5 bases, with 16 bases left in between. The CDR3 extends over 15 amino acids. The CDR3 sequence: CASSEGGNRGDTQYF. The CDR3, as DNA: TGTGCCAGCAGCGAGGGGGGTAACAGGGGAGATACGCAGTATTTT.

In its sample, this clone was seen a few times. The gene calls are TRBV9 and TRBJ1-2, with 8 bases lining up with TRBD1. Germline V gene data show CDR1 as SGDLS and CDR2 as YYNGEE. After removal of 0 bases from V and 6 bases from J, the junction contained 4 bases not matched to a gene. This CDR3 region has 14 residues. The CDR3 here is CASSVARQGHGYTF. For the CDR3, the DNA is TGTGCCAGCAGCGTAGCAAGACAGGGGCATGGCTACACCTTC.

The chain has TRBV4-1 and TRBJ1-1; no firm D call. V was clipped by 0 bases and J by 3 bases, with 17 bases between them. The germline V gene encodes CDR1 MGHRA and CDR2 YSYEKL. The CDR3 totals 17 residues. The CDR3, as DNA: TGCGCCAGCAGCCAAGATCCCCCCTTCGAGGGAGACACTGAAGCTTTCTTT. Translated, it gives CASSQDPPFEGDTEAFF.

The chain links TRBV7-3 to TRBJ1-1; D may be TRBD1 (5 bases). This CDR3 comprises 13 residues. V shed 2 bases and J shed 11 bases, with 15 bases lying between them. Germline V gene lookup returns CDR1 SGHTA and CDR2 FQGTGA. The CDR3 protein is CASSLAGGREAFF. The DNA of the CDR3 is TGTGCCAGCAGCTTAGCCGGGGGACGTGAGGCTTTCTTT.

The chain recombines TRBV25-1 with TRBJ1-4, with D perhaps matching TRBD1 (6 bases). V lost 8 bases and J lost 4, with 20 bases in between. The CDR3 sequence is 16 residues long. Germline assignment: CDR1 MGHDK and CDR2 SYGVNS. CDR3 sequence reads: CASQSDRQVFNEKLFF. The CDR3 bases are TGTGCCAGCCAGAGCGACCGACAGGTTTTTAATGAAAAACTGTTTTTT.

The CDR3 sequence is CASSSRRAGRSGYTF. CDR3 DNA sequence: TGTGCCAGCAGCTCTCGGAGGGCAGGGCGAAGTGGCTACACCTTC. The genes are TRBV7-2 and TRBJ1-2, with D tentatively TRBD1 (5 bases). V lost 4 bases to trimming and J lost 7 bases, with 19 bases between them. The CDR3 length is 15 residues. Germline V CDR1 and CDR2: SGHTA, FQGNSA.

This chain connects TRBV7-6 to TRBJ1-5; 8 nucleotides match TRBD1. Germline CDR1 reads SGHVS; CDR2 reads FNYEAQ. The J segment lost 2 bases and the V segment lost 3 bases, leaving 9 bases of the junction unmatched. The CDR3 extends over 17 amino acids. Here the CDR3 DNA reads TGTGCCAGCAGCTTGCGGACAGGGTGGGAAGGCAATCAGCCCCAGCATTTT. Translation: CASSLRTGWEGNQPQHF.

This clone was seen a handful of times. The J gene is TRBJ1-5, the V gene TRBV2; the match to TRBD1 covers 11 bases. The V segment lost 7 bases and the J segment 6 bases; nucleotides outside the gene matches: 2. The germline CDR1 and CDR2 sequences are SNHLY and FYNNEI. The length of the CDR3 is 13 residues. The CDR3 nucleotides are TGTGCCAGCACCGGGACAGGGGGTCAGCCCCAGCATTTT. The encoded protein is CASTGTGGQPQHF.

In DNA form, the CDR3 reads TGTGCCAGCAGTGACTGGGGGGGCGAGCAGTACTTC. It translates to CASSDWGGEQYF. V usage is TRBV2 and J usage is TRBJ2-7; the match to TRBD2 covers 7 bases. Germline assignment: CDR1 SNHLY and CDR2 FYNNEI. The CDR3 is made up of 12 amino acids. Losses at the gene ends were 3 bases for V and 6 bases for J; bases not matched to a gene: 2. Using reference TRBV2 and TRBJ2-7 for the parts outside the CDR3, the full variable domain is EPEVTQTPSHQVTQMGQEVILRCVPISNHLYFYWYRQILGQKVEFLVSFYNNEISEKSEIFDDQFSVERPDGSNFTLKIRSTKLEDSAMYFCASSDWGGEQYFGPGTRLTVT.

J is TRBJ2-5 and V is TRBV7-2, with 11 nucleotides matching TRBD1. Germline V gives CDR1 SGHTA, CDR2 FQGNSA. J was trimmed by 5 bases and V by 5 bases; bases with no gene match: 10. The CDR3 length is 16 residues. The CDR3 region is CASSGRDRGTAETQYF. The CDR3 nucleotides read TGTGCCAGCAGCGGCCGGGACAGGGGGACTGCGGAGACCCAGTACTTC.

The chain links TRBV19 to TRBJ1-5; D gene uncertain. Trimming cost V 8 bases and J 7 bases, with 15 bases left between them. This CDR3 region has 13 residues. CDR1 is LNHDA and CDR2 is SQIVND in the germline V gene (reference sequence). The CDR3: CASSTLGAQPQHF. Here the CDR3 DNA reads TGTGCCAGTTCGACCTTAGGAGCCCAGCCCCAGCATTTT.

The sample holds a few counts of this clone. The chain combines TRBV28 with TRBJ1-1; the D gene is possibly TRBD1 (6 bases). The ends were cut back, 5 bases at V and 8 bases at J, with 15 bases in the middle. Germline assignment: CDR1 MDHEN and CDR2 SYDVKM. The CDR3 has 13 residues. The CDR3 DNA reads as TGTGCCAGCAGTCCTCCGGGGGGGCGGGAAGCTTTCTTT. Protein product: CASSPPGGREAFF.